This passage covers 5 T cell receptor beta chains from one sample sequenced in a study of CD8 T cells in ankylosing spondylitis (dated by TCRdb to 2017 to 2019). Receptor libraries were prepared by 5' RACE. The run used an Illumina HiSeq 2500. TCRdb cleaned the public reads at Q25 with fastp, built clones with MiXCR and kept in-frame beta chains. Identical CDR3 proteins give one entry, which carries the most common genes and DNA. In all, the sample holds 200,000 to 300,000 distinct CDR3 sequences, and around 25% of those were seen once. The ten largest clones represent 0.6% to 0.75% of the sample. The sample taken for sequencing was blood, either unsorted or a sorted T cell fraction (not recorded which). The source is a male donor with ankylosing spondylitis or in good health (not recorded which).

The rearrangement joins TRBV4-1 to TRBJ2-5; D not resolved. Germline V lookup: CDR1 MGHRA, CDR2 YSYEKL. Trimming cost V 1 base and J 5 bases, with 8 bases left between them. This CDR3 region has 13 residues. DNA of the CDR3: TGCGCCAGCAGCCAAGTTTTCGGGGAGACCCAGTACTTC. This codes for CASSQVFGETQYF.

This chain uses TRBV12-3 or TRBV12-4 with TRBJ2-2; the D gene is possibly TRBD1 (6 bases). The V end was cut by 5 bases, the J end by 5 bases, with 12 bases between. The CDR3 length is 14 residues. CDR3 DNA: TGTGCCAGCAGTACCACGCAGGGGACCGGGGAGCTGTTTTTT. It yields the protein CASSTTQGTGELFF.

The V gene is TRBV13, the J gene TRBJ2-6; D is undetermined. The CDR3 has 16 amino acids. V shed 4 bases and J shed 0 bases, with 10 bases lying between them. Per germline, CDR1 PRHDT and CDR2 FYEKMQ (reference sequence). For the CDR3, the DNA is TGTGCCAGCAGCTCCCCCCCACTCTCTGGGGCCAACGTCCTGACTTTC. Encoded protein: CASSSPPLSGANVLTF.

This clonotype was seen at least ten times. The chain has TRBV29-1 and TRBJ2-5; a possible D gene is TRBD1 (5 bases). With 0 bases removed from V and 2 bases from J, the gap between germline ends came to 7 bases. Germline V gene lookup returns CDR1 SQVTM and CDR2 ANQGSEA. The CDR3 has 13 residues. This chain's CDR3 is CSVEETVQETQYF. The CDR3 DNA follows: TGCAGCGTTGAAGAGACAGTACAAGAGACCCAGTACTTC.

The rearrangement links TRBV7-6 to TRBJ2-1; a weak D match, TRBD1 (5 bases). This CDR3 spans 15 amino acids. The V end lost 0 bases, the J end lost 9 bases, and 15 bases lay between the germline ends. CDR1 SGHVS and CDR2 FNYEAQ come from the germline V gene. The chain's CDR3 is CASSLAGGGQSEQFF. CDR3 DNA sequence: TGTGCCAGCAGCTTAGCGGGCGGCGGACAAAGTGAGCAGTTCTTC.